These 20 T cell receptor beta chains originate from one sample sequenced in a study of identical twins. TCRdb called the 5' RACE reads again in MiXCR, with one record for every CDR3 protein. The table lists about 470,000 distinct CDR3 sequences, 24% of them singletons. These data were likewise used in another study, on T cells expressing NK-cell markers.

Material: CD4+ T cells sorted from blood. These receptors came from a young woman in good health.

Only a few counts were recorded for this clonotype. The gene calls are TRBV29-1 and TRBJ2-1, with D perhaps given as TRBD1 or TRBD2 (5 bases each). Germline V gene sequence: CDR1 SQVTM, CDR2 ANQGSEA. V dropped 4 bases and J dropped 0 bases, with 13 bases sitting between them. The CDR3 sequence is 15 residues long. CDR3 amino acids: CSVGGAGGSYNEQFF. Written as DNA, the CDR3 is TGCAGCGTTGGAGGGGCGGGCGGCTCCTACAATGAGCAGTTCTTC.

This clonotype was seen a few times. V usage is TRBV4-3 and J usage is TRBJ2-7, with unresolved D. V was trimmed by 0 bases and J by 2 bases, leaving 17 bases between them. Looked up from germline, CDR1 is LGHNA and CDR2 is YSLEER. The CDR3 is 17 amino acids. CDR3 DNA: TGCGCCAGCAGCCAAGACTTGAGAGCTGTGGGTACCTACGAGCAGTACTTC. It is translated as CASSQDLRAVGTYEQYF.

V and J are TRBV2 and TRBJ2-1, with D unclear. The CDR3 covers 17 residues. The germline gives CDR1 SNHLY, CDR2 FYNNEI. Here the CDR3 DNA reads TGTACCTGCAGTCACCCGTCGCTGGCGAACTCCTACAATGAGCAGTTCTTC. Translation gives CTCSHPSLANSYNEQFF.

The genes are TRBV20-1 and TRBJ2-1; D is uncertain. The CDR3 is made up of 13 amino acids. V lost 5 bases, J lost 9 bases, and 17 bases lay in between. The germline gives CDR1 DFQATT, CDR2 SNEGSKA (reference sequence). The CDR3 spells CSAGDPRGPEQFF. The CDR3 DNA sequence: TGCAGTGCTGGGGATCCTAGAGGTCCTGAGCAGTTCTTC.

V gene TRBV6-1 combines with J gene TRBJ1-1; TRBD1 might be the D (5 bases). In germline, CDR1 is MNHNS, CDR2 SASEGT. Trimming cost V 7 bases and J 2 bases, with 14 bases left between them. The length of the CDR3 is 14 residues. For the CDR3, the DNA is TGTGCCAGCAAACGGGGCGGGAAAAACACTGAAGCTTTCTTT. It codes for CASKRGGKNTEAFF.

The V and J genes are TRBV3-1 and TRBJ2-1; D uncertain. The V gene lost 2 bases and the J gene lost 5 bases, with 4 bases spanning the gap. In germline, CDR1 is LGHDT, CDR2 YNNKEL (reference sequence). The CDR3 spans 12 residues. CDR3 bases: TGTGCCAGCAGCCAAAACCACAATGAGCAGTTCTTC. Translation: CASSQNHNEQFF.

This clonotype was seen a few times. The chain has TRBV5-6 and TRBJ2-6; no definite D call. CDR3 size: 15 residues. V was pared by 6 bases and J by 2 bases, with 12 bases between. The germline V gene has CDR1 SGHDT and CDR2 YYEEEE. CDR3 amino acids: CASTPYGPGANVLTF. CDR3 DNA: TGTGCCAGCACCCCGTACGGTCCTGGGGCCAACGTCCTGACTTTC. The full variable domain, its missing parts supplied by reference TRBV5-6 and TRBJ2-6, is DAGVTQSPTHLIKTRGQQVTLRCSPKSGHDTVSWYQQALGQGPQFIFQYYEEEERQRGNFPDRFSGHQFPNYSSELNVNALLLGDSALYLCASTPYGPGANVLTFGAGSRLTVL.

This clonotype was recorded a few times. The V and J genes are TRBV7-2 and TRBJ1-5, with 9 bases aligning to TRBD1. The ends lost 5 bases at V and 2 bases at J; junction bases unmatched: 4. Per germline, CDR1 SGHTA and CDR2 FQGNSA. This CDR3 has 15 amino acids. The DNA for the CDR3 is TGTGCCAGCAGCGAAGACAGGGGGGGCAATCAGCCCCAGCATTTT. Residues: CASSEDRGGNQPQHF. The full variable domain, with the rest looked up from reference TRBV7-2 and TRBJ1-5, is GAGVSQSPSNKVTEKGKDVELRCDPISGHTALYWYRQSLGQGLEFLIYFQGNSAPDKSGLPSDRFSAERTGGSVSTLTIQRTQQEDSAVYLCASSEDRGGNQPQHFGDGTRLSIL.

This clonotype showed up just a few times. The chain carries TRBV5-1 and TRBJ2-7, with 8 bases fitting TRBD1. The CDR3 totals 14 residues. Trimming at V came to 4 bases and at J to 2 bases, leaving 5 bases not matched to a gene. Germline assignment: CDR1 SGHRS and CDR2 YFSETQ. CDR3 nucleotides: TGCGCCAGCAGCAACGGACAGGGTCCCTACGAGCAGTACTTC. Its protein is CASSNGQGPYEQYF.

The table lists this clonotype with a few counts. This chain links TRBV20-1 with TRBJ2-1; TRBD2 matches at 10 bases. The V gene end was trimmed by 5 bases and the J gene end by 7 bases; junction bases not matched to a gene: 5. The CDR3 consists of 13 residues. Germline lookup yields CDR1 DFQATT and CDR2 SNEGSKA (reference sequence). For the CDR3, the DNA is TGCAGTGCTCATACTAGCGGGACAAATGAGCAGTTCTTC. It specifies CSAHTSGTNEQFF.

This chain uses TRBV28 with TRBJ1-6; D call uncertain. Looked up from germline, CDR1 is MDHEN and CDR2 is SYDVKM. V shed 2 bases and J shed 3 bases, with 5 bases lying between them. The CDR3 is 14 amino acids. The CDR3 DNA reads TGTGCCAGCAGTTTACAGTTCTATAATTCACCCCTCCACTTT. Translating it yields CASSLQFYNSPLHF.

J is TRBJ2-5 and V is TRBV5-1, with 8 bases identical to TRBD2. The CDR3 has 16 residues. J gave up 0 bases and V 1 base, and 5 bases lay outside the gene matches. The germline V gene has CDR1 SGHRS and CDR2 YFSETQ. DNA of the CDR3: TGCGCCAGCAGCTTGAGAAGCGGGGGATACCAAGAGACCCAGTACTTC. This codes for CASSLRSGGYQETQYF.

This sequence joins TRBV11-1 and TRBJ1-1; D gene ambiguous. The CDR3 has 14 amino acids. Trimming stripped 5 bases from V and 6 bases from J, with 16 bases between. Germline V gene data show CDR1 as SGHAT and CDR2 as FQDESV (reference sequence). The CDR3 region is CASSLTGMEAEAFF. CDR3 DNA: TGTGCCAGCAGCCTCACGGGGATGGAGGCTGAAGCTTTCTTT.

The chain carries TRBV4-2 and TRBJ2-1; 14 bases agree with TRBD2. The CDR3 is 16 amino acids. Germline V lookup: CDR1 LGHNA, CDR2 YNFKEQ. V lost 4 bases, J lost 15 bases, and 14 bases stayed unmatched. For the CDR3, the DNA is TGTGCCAGCAGCCTCGGACTAGCGGGGGGCCTAAAGAAGTCGTTCTTC. Protein product: CASSLGLAGGLKKSFF.

The sample holds a few counts of this clonotype. The chain carries TRBV7-6 and TRBJ1-1, with TRBD1 identical over 7 bases. This CDR3 is 16 amino acids long. Germline-derived CDR1 and CDR2 are SGHVS and FNYEAQ. With V trimmed by 5 bases and J by 1 base, 10 bases remained unmatched. In DNA, the CDR3 is TGTGCCAGCAGCCGAAGCACAGGGGCGGCGAACACTGAAGCTTTCTTT. It codes for CASSRSTGAANTEAFF.

This clonotype was seen just once. The chain couples TRBV6-1 to TRBJ2-5, with 12 bases aligning to TRBD2. V shed 6 bases, J shed 3 bases, and the junction held 2 bases outside the gene matches. CDR1 and CDR2 (germline): MNHNS, SASEGT. The length of the CDR3 is 14 residues. CDR3 region: CASRRLAGEETQYF. As DNA, the CDR3 is TGTGCCAGCAGAAGACTAGCGGGAGAAGAGACCCAGTACTTC.

This clonotype was seen more than once but under ten times. The rearrangement joins TRBV7-9 to TRBJ1-2; D possibly corresponds to TRBD1 (5 bases). The CDR3 covers 14 residues. Germline CDR1 and CDR2: SEHNR and FQNEAQ (reference sequence). Trimming cost V 2 bases and J 7 bases, with 14 bases left between them. In DNA, the CDR3 is TGTGCCAGCAGCTTAAGGGACGGAGGTATTGGCTACACCTTC. Amino acid sequence: CASSLRDGGIGYTF. Full variable domain (missing parts from reference TRBV7-9 and TRBJ1-2): DTGVSQNPRHKITKRGQNVTFRCDPISEHNRLYWYRQTLGQGPEFLTYFQNEAQLEKSRLLSDRFSAERPKGSFSTLEIQRTEQGDSAMYLCASSLRDGGIGYTFGSGTRLTVV.

V is TRBV6-1 and J is TRBJ2-5; the D gene is possibly TRBD2 (6 bases). CDR1 is MNHNS and CDR2 is SASEGT in the germline V gene. The ends were cut back, 7 bases at V and 6 bases at J, with 15 bases in the middle. There are 13 residues in the CDR3. The DNA for the CDR3 is TGTGCCAGCACACCAACTAGCCAGAAGACCCAGTACTTC. It specifies CASTPTSQKTQYF.

V is TRBV12-3 or TRBV12-4 and J is TRBJ1-2; 10 bases match TRBD1. The CDR3 runs 13 residues. V lost 11 bases to trimming and J lost 6 bases; unmatched junction nucleotides: 9. The CDR3 region has the DNA TGTGCCGGATGGACAGGGGGAACTCATGGCTACACCTTC. Its protein product is CAGWTGGTHGYTF.

This clonotype turned up a few times. V and J are TRBV10-3 and TRBJ2-3; tentative D call: TRBD1 (6 bases). V lost 3 bases and J lost 3, with 10 bases in between. The CDR3 is 14 residues long. CDR1 and CDR2 (germline): ENHRY, SYGVKD. CDR3: CAISEGQGTDTQYF. In nucleotides, the CDR3 is TGTGCCATCAGTGAAGGCCAGGGGACAGATACGCAGTATTTT.